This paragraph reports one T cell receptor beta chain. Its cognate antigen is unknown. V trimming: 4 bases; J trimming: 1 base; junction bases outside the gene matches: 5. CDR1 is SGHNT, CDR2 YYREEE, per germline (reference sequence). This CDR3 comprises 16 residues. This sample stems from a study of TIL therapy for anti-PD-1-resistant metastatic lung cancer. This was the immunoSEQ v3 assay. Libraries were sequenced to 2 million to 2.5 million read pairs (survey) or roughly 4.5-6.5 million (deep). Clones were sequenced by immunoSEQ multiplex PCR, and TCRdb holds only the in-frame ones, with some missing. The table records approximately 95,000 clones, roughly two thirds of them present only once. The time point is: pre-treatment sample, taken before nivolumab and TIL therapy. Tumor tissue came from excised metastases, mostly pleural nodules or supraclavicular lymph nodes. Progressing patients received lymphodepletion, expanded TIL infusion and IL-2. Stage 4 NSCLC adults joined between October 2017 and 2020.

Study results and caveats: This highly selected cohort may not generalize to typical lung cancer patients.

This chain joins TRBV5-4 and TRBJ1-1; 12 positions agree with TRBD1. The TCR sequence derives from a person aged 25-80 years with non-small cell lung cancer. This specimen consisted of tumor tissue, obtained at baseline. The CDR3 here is CASSRGQGAPNTEAFF. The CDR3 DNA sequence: TGTGCCAGCAGCCGGGGACAGGGGGCCCCGAACACTGAAGCTTTCTTT.